The 3 T cell receptor beta chains reported below all come from one sample, sequenced in a study of CD8 T cells in Susac syndrome. RNA was extracted with the RNeasy kit, and a quantity of roughly 0.45 to 1 ug was reverse transcribed using random hexamers. MiXCR, applied by TCRdb to the immunoSEQ multiplex PCR reads, yields one record per CDR3 protein. This sample has more than 150,000 distinct CDR3 sequences; 95% occur once, and the top ten carry about 0.15%. Specimen: CD8+ T cells from PBMCs. All receptors derive from a human donor with Susac syndrome.

This chain uses TRBV28 with TRBJ1-1; 11 nucleotides line up with TRBD1. Germline V gives CDR1 MDHEN, CDR2 SYDVKM. This CDR3 contains 17 residues. Unmatched junction bases numbered 8, after V lost 2 bases and J lost 3 bases. The CDR3 reads CASSLITRDRGDTEAFF. The CDR3, as DNA: TGTGCCAGCAGTTTAATTACAAGGGACAGGGGGGACACTGAAGCTTTCTTT.

This chain connects TRBV12-3 or TRBV12-4 to TRBJ1-2; no definite D call. The V and J ends lost 3 bases and 8 bases respectively, with 10 bases between them. The CDR3 loop spans 12 amino acids. In DNA, the CDR3 is TGTGCCAGCAGTTTGGCAGGTCAAGGCTACACCTTC. It specifies CASSLAGQGYTF.

This clonotype has only one observation. The rearrangement links TRBV7-9 to TRBJ2-1, with 10 nucleotides matching TRBD2. J was trimmed by 10 bases and V by 4 bases; bases with no gene match: 1. Germline loops: CDR1 SEHNR, CDR2 FQNEAQ (reference sequence). The CDR3 contains 12 residues. CDR3 region: CASSSGLAEQFF. In DNA form, the CDR3 reads TGTGCCAGCAGCTCGGGACTAGCGGAGCAGTTCTTC.